Given below is one T cell receptor (beta chain) in context. Regarding treatment: about 20 received Ad26.COV2.S at low or high dose, single or two shots; 5 received placebo; per-sample allocation not given. The investigators took samples on day 63 after the first vaccine or placebo injection. Ad26.COV2.S expressed prefusion-stabilized spike from the original Wuhan strain. The V gene lost 3 bases and the J gene lost 2 bases, with 0 bases spanning the gap. There are 11 residues in the CDR3. Germline V gene lookup returns CDR1 MDHEN and CDR2 SYDVKM. This table comes from immunoSEQ multiplex PCR, and its TCRdb copy is limited to in-frame clones, with some not included. Of nearly 400,000 clones listed, 70% to 90% are singletons. These data originate in a study of Ad26.COV2.S vaccination and SARS-CoV-2 variants.

The sequencing used peripheral blood, collected in a trial of Ad26.COV2.S vaccine versus placebo. J is TRBJ2-3 and V is TRBV28; D is ambiguous. The clonotype was recovered from a person aged 18-60 years who received the Ad26.COV2.S COVID-19 vaccine or a placebo. The CDR3 spells CASSFTDTQYF. In DNA form, the CDR3 reads TGTGCCAGCAGTTTCACAGATACGCAGTATTTT.